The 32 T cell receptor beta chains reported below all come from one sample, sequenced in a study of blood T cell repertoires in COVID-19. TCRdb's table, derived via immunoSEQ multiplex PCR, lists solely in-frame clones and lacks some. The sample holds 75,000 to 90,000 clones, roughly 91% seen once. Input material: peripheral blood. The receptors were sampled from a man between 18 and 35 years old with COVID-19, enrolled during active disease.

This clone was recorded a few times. DNA for the CDR3: TGTGCCACCGGGACACCTCAGAACACCGGGGAGCTGTTTTTT. Translating it yields CATGTPQNTGELFF. The chain links TRBV24-1 to TRBJ2-2; D is perhaps TRBD1 (6 bases). Germline CDR1 KGHDR, CDR2 SFDVKD. Trimming removed 9 bases from V and 1 base from J, with 11 bases in between. This CDR3 spans 14 amino acids.

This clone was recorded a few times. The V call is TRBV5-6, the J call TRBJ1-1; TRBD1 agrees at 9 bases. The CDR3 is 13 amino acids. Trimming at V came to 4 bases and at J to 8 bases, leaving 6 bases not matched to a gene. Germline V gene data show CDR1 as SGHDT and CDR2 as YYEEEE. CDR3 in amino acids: CASSMGTGLEAFF. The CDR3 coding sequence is TGTGCCAGCAGCATGGGGACAGGGCTAGAAGCTTTCTTT.

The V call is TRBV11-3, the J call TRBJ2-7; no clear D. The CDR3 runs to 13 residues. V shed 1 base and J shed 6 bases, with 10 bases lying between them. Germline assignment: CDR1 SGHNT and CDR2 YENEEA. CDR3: CASSLALGSEQYF. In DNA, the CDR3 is TGTGCCAGCAGCTTAGCCCTCGGGTCCGAGCAGTACTTC.

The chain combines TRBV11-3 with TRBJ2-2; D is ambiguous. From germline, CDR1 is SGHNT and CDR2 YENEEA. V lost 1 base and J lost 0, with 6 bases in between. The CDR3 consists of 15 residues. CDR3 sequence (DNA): TGTGCCAGCAGCTTAGGGGCCTCGAACACCGGGGAGCTGTTTTTT. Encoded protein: CASSLGASNTGELFF.

Here the CDR3 reads CASSLTGGQRSYEQYF. The DNA of the CDR3 is TGTGCCAGCAGCTTAACGGGTGGACAGCGATCCTACGAGCAGTACTTC. This chain uses TRBV7-9 with TRBJ2-7; D might be TRBD1 (6 bases). V dropped 2 bases and J dropped 1 base, with 15 bases sitting between them. The CDR3 is 16 amino acids. CDR1 is SEHNR, CDR2 FQNEAQ, per germline (reference sequence).

CDR3 in amino acids: CSVEAPGQRKGAFF. The DNA of the CDR3 is TGCAGCGTTGAAGCGCCTGGACAGCGGAAGGGAGCTTTCTTT. The J gene is TRBJ1-1, the V gene TRBV29-1; TRBD1 is a possible D gene (6 bases). V gave up 1 base and J gave up 10 bases, with 19 bases separating them. This CDR3 comprises 14 residues. Germline V gene sequence: CDR1 SQVTM, CDR2 ANQGSEA.

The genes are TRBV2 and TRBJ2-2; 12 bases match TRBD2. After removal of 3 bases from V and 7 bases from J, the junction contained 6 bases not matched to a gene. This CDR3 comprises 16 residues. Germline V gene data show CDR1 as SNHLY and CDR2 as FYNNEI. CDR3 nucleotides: TGTGCCAGCAGTGAGAGACTAGCGGGAGCGGGCGGGGAGCTGTTTTTT. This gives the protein CASSERLAGAGGELFF. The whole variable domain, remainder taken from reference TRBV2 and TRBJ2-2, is EPEVTQTPSHQVTQMGQEVILRCVPISNHLYFYWYRQILGQKVEFLVSFYNNEISEKSEIFDDQFSVERPDGSNFTLKIRSTKLEDSAMYFCASSERLAGAGGELFFGEGSRLTVL.

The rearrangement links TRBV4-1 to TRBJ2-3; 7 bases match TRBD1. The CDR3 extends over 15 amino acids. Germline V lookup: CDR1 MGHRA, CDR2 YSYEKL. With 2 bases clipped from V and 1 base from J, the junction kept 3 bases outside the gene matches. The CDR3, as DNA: TGCGCCAGCAGCCAACATGGACAGGGCACAGATACGCAGTATTTT. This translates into CASSQHGQGTDTQYF.

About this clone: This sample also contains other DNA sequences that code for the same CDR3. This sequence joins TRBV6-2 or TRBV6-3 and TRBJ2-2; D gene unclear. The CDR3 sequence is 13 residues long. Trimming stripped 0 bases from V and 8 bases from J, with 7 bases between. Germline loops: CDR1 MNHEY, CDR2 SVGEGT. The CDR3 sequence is CASSYSLTGELFF. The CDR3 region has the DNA TGTGCCAGCAGTTACTCGTTGACTGGGGAGCTGTTTTTT.

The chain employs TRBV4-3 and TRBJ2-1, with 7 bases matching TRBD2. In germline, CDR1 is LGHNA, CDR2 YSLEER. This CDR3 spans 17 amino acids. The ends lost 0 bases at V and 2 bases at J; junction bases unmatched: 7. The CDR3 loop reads CASSQDLAGSPYNEQFF. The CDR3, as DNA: TGCGCCAGCAGCCAAGACTTAGCGGGTTCCCCCTACAATGAGCAGTTCTTC.

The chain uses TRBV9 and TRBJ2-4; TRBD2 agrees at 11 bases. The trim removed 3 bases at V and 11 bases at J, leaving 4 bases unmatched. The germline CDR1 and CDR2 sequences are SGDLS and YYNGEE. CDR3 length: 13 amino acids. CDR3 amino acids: CASSAGLAELQYF. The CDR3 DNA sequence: TGTGCCAGCAGCGCGGGACTAGCGGAACTTCAGTACTTC. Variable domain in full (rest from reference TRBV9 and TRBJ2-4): DSGVTQTPKHLITATGQRVTLRCSPRSGDLSVYWYQQSLDQGLQFLIQYYNGEERAKGNILERFSAQQFPDLHSELNLSSLELGDSALYFCASSAGLAELQYFGAGTRLSVL.

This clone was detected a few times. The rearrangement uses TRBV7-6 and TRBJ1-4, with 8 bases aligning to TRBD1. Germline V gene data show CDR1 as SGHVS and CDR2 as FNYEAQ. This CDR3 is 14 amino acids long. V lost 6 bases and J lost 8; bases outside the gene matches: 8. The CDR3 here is CASSLDRAGEKLFF. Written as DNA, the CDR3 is TGTGCCAGCAGTCTGGACAGGGCGGGCGAAAAACTGTTTTTT.

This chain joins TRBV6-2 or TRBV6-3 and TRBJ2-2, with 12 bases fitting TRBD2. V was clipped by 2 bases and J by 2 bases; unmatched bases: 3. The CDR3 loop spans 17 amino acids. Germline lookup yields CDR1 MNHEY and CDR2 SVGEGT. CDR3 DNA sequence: TGTGCCAGCAGTTACCGGACTAGCGGGATTAACACCGGGGAGCTGTTTTTT. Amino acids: CASSYRTSGINTGELFF.

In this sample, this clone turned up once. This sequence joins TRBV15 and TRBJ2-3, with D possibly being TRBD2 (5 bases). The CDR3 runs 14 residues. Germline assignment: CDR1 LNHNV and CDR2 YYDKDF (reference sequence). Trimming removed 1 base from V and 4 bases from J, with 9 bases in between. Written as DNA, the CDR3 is TGTGCCACCAGCAGAGGGCTAGCATCAGATACGCAGTATTTT. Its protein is CATSRGLASDTQYF.

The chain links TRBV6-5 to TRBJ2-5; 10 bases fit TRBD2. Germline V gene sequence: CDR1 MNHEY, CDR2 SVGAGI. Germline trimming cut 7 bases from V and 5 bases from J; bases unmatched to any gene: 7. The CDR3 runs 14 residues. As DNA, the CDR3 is TGTGCCAGCACCCAGCGGGAGGGCCGTGAGACCCAGTACTTC. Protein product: CASTQREGRETQYF.

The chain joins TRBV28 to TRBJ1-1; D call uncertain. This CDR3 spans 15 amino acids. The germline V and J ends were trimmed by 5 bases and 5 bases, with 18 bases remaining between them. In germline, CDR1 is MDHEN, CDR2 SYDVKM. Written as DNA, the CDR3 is TGTGCCAGCAGTCTCTACCCCCGGGGAGGGACTGAAGCTTTCTTT. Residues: CASSLYPRGGTEAFF.

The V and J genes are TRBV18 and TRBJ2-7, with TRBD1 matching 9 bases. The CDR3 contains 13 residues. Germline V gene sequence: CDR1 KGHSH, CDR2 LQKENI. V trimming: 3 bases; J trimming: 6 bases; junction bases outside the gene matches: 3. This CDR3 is CASSPGTGSEQYF. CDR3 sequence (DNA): TGTGCCAGCTCACCCGGGACAGGGAGCGAGCAGTACTTC. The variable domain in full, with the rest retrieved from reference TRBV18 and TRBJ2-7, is NAGVMQNPRHLVRRRGQEARLRCSPMKGHSHVYWYRQLPEEGLKFMVYLQKENIIDESGMPKERFSAEFPKEGPSILRIQQVVRGDSAAYFCASSPGTGSEQYFGPGTRLTVT.

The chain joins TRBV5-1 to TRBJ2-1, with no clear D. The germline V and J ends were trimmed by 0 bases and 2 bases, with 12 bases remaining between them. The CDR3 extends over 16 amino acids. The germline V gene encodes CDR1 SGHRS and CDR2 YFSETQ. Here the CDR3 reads CASSLDLRAPYNEQFF. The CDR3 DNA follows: TGCGCCAGCAGCTTGGACTTACGAGCCCCCTACAATGAGCAGTTCTTC.

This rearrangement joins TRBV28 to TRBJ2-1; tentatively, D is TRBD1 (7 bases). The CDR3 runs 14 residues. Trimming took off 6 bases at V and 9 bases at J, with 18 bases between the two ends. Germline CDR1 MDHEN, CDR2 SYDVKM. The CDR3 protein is CASSPPGGQGEQFF. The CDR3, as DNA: TGTGCCAGCAGCCCTCCAGGGGGGCAAGGTGAGCAGTTCTTC.

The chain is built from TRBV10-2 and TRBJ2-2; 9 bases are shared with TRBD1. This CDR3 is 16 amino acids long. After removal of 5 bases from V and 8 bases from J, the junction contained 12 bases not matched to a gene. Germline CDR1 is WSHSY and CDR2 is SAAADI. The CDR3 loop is CASSSPGQGSLGELFF. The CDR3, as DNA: TGCGCCAGCAGTAGTCCGGGACAGGGCTCCCTGGGGGAGCTGTTTTTT.

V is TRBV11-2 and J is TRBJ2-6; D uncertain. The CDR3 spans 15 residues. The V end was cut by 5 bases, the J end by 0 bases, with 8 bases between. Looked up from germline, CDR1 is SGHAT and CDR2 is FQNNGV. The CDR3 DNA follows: TGTGCCAGCAGCCCCTTTCGCTCTGGGGCCAACGTCCTGACTTTC. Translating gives CASSPFRSGANVLTF.

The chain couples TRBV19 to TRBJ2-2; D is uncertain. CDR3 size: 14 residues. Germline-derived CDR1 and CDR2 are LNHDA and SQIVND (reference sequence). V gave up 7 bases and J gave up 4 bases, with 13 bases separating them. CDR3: CASNLLFSTGELFF. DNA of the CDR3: TGTGCCAGTAATCTCCTTTTTAGCACCGGGGAGCTGTTTTTT.

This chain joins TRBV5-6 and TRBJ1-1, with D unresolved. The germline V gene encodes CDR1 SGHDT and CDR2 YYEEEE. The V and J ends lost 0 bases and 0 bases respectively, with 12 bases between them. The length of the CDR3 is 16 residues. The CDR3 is CASSLGFGPLNTEAFF. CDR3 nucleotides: TGTGCCAGCAGCTTGGGGTTTGGGCCCCTGAACACTGAAGCTTTCTTT.

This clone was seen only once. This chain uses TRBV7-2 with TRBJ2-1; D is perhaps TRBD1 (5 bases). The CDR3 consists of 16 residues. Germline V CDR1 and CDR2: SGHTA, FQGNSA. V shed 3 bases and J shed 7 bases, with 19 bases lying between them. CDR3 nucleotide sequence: TGTGCCAGCAGCTTGAGAACAGGCCGACCAGGGAATGAGCAGTTCTTC. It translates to CASSLRTGRPGNEQFF. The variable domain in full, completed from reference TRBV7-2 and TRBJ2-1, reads GAGVSQSPSNKVTEKGKDVELRCDPISGHTALYWYRQSLGQGLEFLIYFQGNSAPDKSGLPSDRFSAERTGGSVSTLTIQRTQQEDSAVYLCASSLRTGRPGNEQFFGPGTRLTVL.

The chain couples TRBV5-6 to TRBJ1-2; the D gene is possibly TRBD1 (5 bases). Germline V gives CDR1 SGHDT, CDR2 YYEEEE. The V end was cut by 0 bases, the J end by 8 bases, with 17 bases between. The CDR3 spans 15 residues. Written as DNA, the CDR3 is TGTGCCAGCAGCTTGGTGGTCGGGGGAGTGAGAGGCTACACCTTC. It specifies CASSLVVGGVRGYTF. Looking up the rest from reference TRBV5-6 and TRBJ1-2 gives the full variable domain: DAGVTQSPTHLIKTRGQQVTLRCSPKSGHDTVSWYQQALGQGPQFIFQYYEEEERQRGNFPDRFSGHQFPNYSSELNVNALLLGDSALYLCASSLVVGGVRGYTFGSGTRLTVV.

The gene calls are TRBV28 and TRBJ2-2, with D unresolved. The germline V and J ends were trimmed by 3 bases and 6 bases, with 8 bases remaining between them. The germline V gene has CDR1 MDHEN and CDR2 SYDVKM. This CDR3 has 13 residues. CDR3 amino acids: CASSFGLAGELFF. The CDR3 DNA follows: TGTGCCAGCAGTTTCGGGTTGGCCGGGGAGCTGTTTTTT.

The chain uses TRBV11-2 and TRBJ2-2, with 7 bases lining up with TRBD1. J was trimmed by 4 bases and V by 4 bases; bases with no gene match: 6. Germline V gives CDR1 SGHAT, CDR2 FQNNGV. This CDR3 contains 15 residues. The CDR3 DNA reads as TGTGCCAGCAGCTCCAACAGGGGTAGCACCGGGGAGCTGTTTTTT. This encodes CASSSNRGSTGELFF.

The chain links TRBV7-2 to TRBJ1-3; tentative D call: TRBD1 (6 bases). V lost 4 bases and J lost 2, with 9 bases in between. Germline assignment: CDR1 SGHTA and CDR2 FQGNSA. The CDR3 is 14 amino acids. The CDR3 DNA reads TGTGCCAGCAGCTCAGGGGTTCCTGGAAACACCATATATTTT. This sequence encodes CASSSGVPGNTIYF.

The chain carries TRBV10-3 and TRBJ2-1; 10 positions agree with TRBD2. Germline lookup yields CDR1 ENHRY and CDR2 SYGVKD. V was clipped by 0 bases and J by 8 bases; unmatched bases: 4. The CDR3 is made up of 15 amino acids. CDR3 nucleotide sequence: TGTGCCATCAGTGAGTCGAGCGGGAGGGCCTATGAGCAGTTCTTC. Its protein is CAISESSGRAYEQFF.

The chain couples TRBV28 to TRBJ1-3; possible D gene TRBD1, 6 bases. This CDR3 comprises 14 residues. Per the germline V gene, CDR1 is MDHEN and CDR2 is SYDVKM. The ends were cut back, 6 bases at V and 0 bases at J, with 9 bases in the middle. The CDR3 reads CASSRGSSGNTIYF. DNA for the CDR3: TGTGCCAGCAGCAGGGGAAGCTCTGGAAACACCATATATTTT.

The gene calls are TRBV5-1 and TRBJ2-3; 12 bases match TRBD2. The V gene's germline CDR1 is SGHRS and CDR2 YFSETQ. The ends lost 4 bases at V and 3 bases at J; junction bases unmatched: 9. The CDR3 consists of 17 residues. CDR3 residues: CASSLVGLAGGTDTQYF. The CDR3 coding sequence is TGCGCCAGCAGCCTGGTTGGGCTAGCGGGAGGGACAGATACGCAGTATTTT. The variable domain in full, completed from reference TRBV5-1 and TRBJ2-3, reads KAGVTQTPRYLIKTRGQQVTLSCSPISGHRSVSWYQQTPGQGLQFLFEYFSETQRNKGNFPGRFSGRQFSNSRSEMNVSTLELGDSALYLCASSLVGLAGGTDTQYFGPGTRLTVL.

CDR3 loop: CASSFGTGSNEQFF. CDR3 nucleotides: TGTGCCAGCAGCTTTGGGACAGGGAGTAATGAGCAGTTCTTC. This chain joins TRBV5-6 and TRBJ2-1; 9 nucleotides line up with TRBD1. CDR3 length: 14 amino acids. Germline CDR1 and CDR2: SGHDT and YYEEEE. V lost 2 bases to trimming and J lost 7 bases; unmatched junction nucleotides: 4. The full variable domain, in which reference TRBV5-6 and TRBJ2-1 provide the parts outside the CDR3, is DAGVTQSPTHLIKTRGQQVTLRCSPKSGHDTVSWYQQALGQGPQFIFQYYEEEERQRGNFPDRFSGHQFPNYSSELNVNALLLGDSALYLCASSFGTGSNEQFFGPGTRLTVL.